These 22 T cell receptor beta chains originate from one sample sequenced in a study of shared clonotypes between healthy human individuals. Produced via immunoSEQ multiplex PCR; TCRdb's table is partial and in-frame only. The sample includes 2 million to 2.5 million clones, 80% to 95% of them seen just once. Specimen: naive CD4+ T cells from PBMCs. Subset here: CD45RA+ positively selected. The receptors originated from a man aged 18 to 29 in good health. Some clones in this sample may be carry-over from other donors' samples.

V and J are TRBV19 and TRBJ2-7; tentative D call: TRBD1 (5 bases). Germline V gene lookup returns CDR1 LNHDA and CDR2 SQIVND (reference sequence). This CDR3 comprises 14 residues. Trimming cost V 6 bases and J 3 bases, with 15 bases left between them. DNA of the CDR3: TGTGCCAGTAGGGGTCTAGGGGATCGCTACGAGCAGTACTTC. The encoded protein is CASRGLGDRYEQYF.

The chain is built from TRBV29-1 and TRBJ2-3; no definite D call. Looked up from germline, CDR1 is SQVTM and CDR2 is ANQGSEA. The CDR3 loop spans 14 amino acids. Deletions cut 2 bases from V and 8 bases from J, with 17 bases between. In DNA form, the CDR3 reads TGCAGCGTTGAAATAACGGCCGTTCCGCCTACGCAGTATTTT. Translated: CSVEITAVPPTQYF.

This chain uses TRBV5-1 with TRBJ1-5, with D possibly being TRBD1 (6 bases). The CDR3 is 14 residues long. V was cut by 4 bases and J by 6 bases, with 14 bases left in between. The V gene's germline CDR1 is SGHRS and CDR2 YFSETQ. The CDR3 sequence is CASSRWSGAQPQHF. CDR3 nucleotides: TGCGCCAGCAGCCGTTGGTCAGGGGCTCAGCCCCAGCATTTT.

This rearrangement joins TRBV5-1 to TRBJ2-7; no clear D gene. The CDR3 runs to 14 residues. Germline values: CDR1 SGHRS, CDR2 YFSETQ. Trimming left V 2 bases short and J 0 bases short, with 9 bases between. The CDR3 DNA follows: TGCGCCAGCAGCTTATTGTGGGACTCCTACGAGCAGTACTTC. This translates into CASSLLWDSYEQYF.

This clone is a singleton in its sample. This chain joins TRBV28 and TRBJ1-3, with D unclear. Trimming cost V 3 bases and J 4 bases, with 13 bases left between them. This CDR3 has 15 residues. Germline-derived CDR1 and CDR2 are MDHEN and SYDVKM. This chain's CDR3 is CASSFPGPRGNTIYF. The CDR3 DNA reads as TGTGCCAGCAGTTTTCCCGGGCCGAGAGGAAACACCATATATTTT.

Only a few counts were recorded for this clone. This chain connects TRBV15 to TRBJ1-5, with D possibly matching TRBD1 (6 bases). The CDR3 runs to 12 residues. V was cut by 9 bases and J by 4 bases, with 10 bases left in between. Germline V gives CDR1 LNHNV, CDR2 YYDKDF (reference sequence). The CDR3 protein is CATKDSNQPQHF. The CDR3, as DNA: TGTGCCACGAAGGACAGTAATCAGCCCCAGCATTTT. Using reference TRBV15 and TRBJ1-5 for the parts outside the CDR3, the full variable domain is DAMVIQNPRYQVTQFGKPVTLSCSQTLNHNVMYWYQQKSSQAPKLLFHYYDKDFNNEADTPDNFQSRRPNTSFCFLDIRSPGLGDTAMYLCATKDSNQPQHFGDGTRLSIL.

The chain couples TRBV5-1 to TRBJ2-2; 8 positions agree with TRBD2. The CDR3 spans 13 residues. Trimming took 4 bases from V and 9 from J; bases not matched to a gene: 5. Germline assignment: CDR1 SGHRS and CDR2 YFSETQ. The CDR3 bases are TGCGCCAGCAGCCAACGGGAGGGCAGGGAGCTGTTTTTT. Translating it yields CASSQREGRELFF. Full variable domain (outside the CDR3, taken from reference TRBV5-1 and TRBJ2-2): KAGVTQTPRYLIKTRGQQVTLSCSPISGHRSVSWYQQTPGQGLQFLFEYFSETQRNKGNFPGRFSGRQFSNSRSEMNVSTLELGDSALYLCASSQREGRELFFGEGSRLTVL.

V and J are TRBV2 and TRBJ1-5; D gene ambiguous. This CDR3 is 14 amino acids long. Trimming stripped 6 bases from V and 2 bases from J, with 11 bases between. The V gene's germline CDR1 is SNHLY and CDR2 FYNNEI. CDR3 coding DNA: TGTGCCAGCAGGGGAGACTGGCGCAATCAGCCCCAGCATTTT. Protein sequence: CASRGDWRNQPQHF.

The V call is TRBV6-1, the J call TRBJ2-7; weak D call: TRBD1 (5 bases). The CDR3 loop spans 12 amino acids. V was clipped by 10 bases and J by 1 base, with 11 bases between them. Looked up from germline, CDR1 is MNHNS and CDR2 is SASEGT. The CDR3 nucleotides read TGTGCCACCATCTCAGGGTCCTACGAGCAGTACTTC. Translated, it gives CATISGSYEQYF.

The rearrangement joins TRBV6-5 to TRBJ1-3; 8 bases map to TRBD1. The J segment lost 0 bases and the V segment lost 8 bases, leaving 0 bases of the junction unmatched. CDR1 is MNHEY and CDR2 is SVGAGI in the germline V gene. This CDR3 has 13 residues. The CDR3 nucleotides read TGTGCCAGCCAGGGGGCCTCTGGAAACACCATATATTTT. As protein: CASQGASGNTIYF.

This clone has a single count. This sample includes further DNA sequences coding for the same CDR3. The chain is built from TRBV2 and TRBJ1-2, with 7 bases fitting TRBD1. The trim removed 5 bases at V and 5 bases at J, leaving 5 bases unmatched. This CDR3 is built from 13 residues. CDR1 and CDR2 from the germline V gene are SNHLY and FYNNEI. As DNA, the CDR3 is TGTGCCAGCAGTCCCCAGGGGGGGTATGGCTACACCTTC. Its protein is CASSPQGGYGYTF.

The gene calls are TRBV27 and TRBJ2-7; 12 bases line up with TRBD1. In germline, CDR1 is MNHEY, CDR2 SMNVEV (reference sequence). V was pared by 1 base and J by 2 bases, with 6 bases of the junction left unmatched. The CDR3 spans 17 residues. The CDR3 nucleotides are TGTGCCAGCAGTTTATACGGGACAGGGGGCGATACCTACGAGCAGTACTTC. Its protein product is CASSLYGTGGDTYEQYF.

V usage is TRBV30 and J usage is TRBJ2-1; D might be TRBD2 (6 bases). The CDR3 extends over 14 amino acids. The germline V gene has CDR1 GTSNPN and CDR2 SVGIG (reference sequence). V lost 0 bases, J lost 8 bases, and 14 bases lay in between. The CDR3 DNA reads TGTGCCTGGAGTGTAGGCGGGGCGAGCGATGAGCAGTTCTTC. The encoded protein is CAWSVGGASDEQFF.

The gene calls are TRBV7-3 and TRBJ2-1; D gene unclear. The CDR3 sequence is 16 residues long. CDR1 and CDR2 from the germline V gene are SGHTA and FQGTGA. The V gene lost 4 bases and the J gene lost 2 bases, with 15 bases spanning the gap. CDR3 bases: TGTGCCAGCAGCTCGCCTGGCGGATTAGCCTACAATGAGCAGTTCTTC. This encodes CASSSPGGLAYNEQFF.

About this clone itself: This sample includes further DNA sequences coding for the same CDR3. This chain uses TRBV5-1 with TRBJ1-4; no clear D gene. CDR3 size: 14 residues. Germline V CDR1 and CDR2: SGHRS, YFSETQ. Trimming took off 0 bases at V and 8 bases at J, with 11 bases between the two ends. The CDR3 region has the DNA TGCGCCAGCAGCTTGGGAGGACCGGGGGAAAAACTGTTTTTT. Amino acid sequence: CASSLGGPGEKLFF.

The chain recombines TRBV9 with TRBJ2-1; 7 bases map to TRBD2. Trimming cost V 4 bases and J 2 bases; bases outside gene matches: 9. The CDR3 extends over 16 amino acids. Germline values: CDR1 SGDLS, CDR2 YYNGEE. The CDR3 reads CASSPSKLAAYNEQFF. The CDR3 coding sequence is TGTGCCAGCAGCCCCTCAAAGCTAGCGGCCTACAATGAGCAGTTCTTC. The variable domain in full, with the rest retrieved from reference TRBV9 and TRBJ2-1, is DSGVTQTPKHLITATGQRVTLRCSPRSGDLSVYWYQQSLDQGLQFLIQYYNGEERAKGNILERFSAQQFPDLHSELNLSSLELGDSALYFCASSPSKLAAYNEQFFGPGTRLTVL.

The rearrangement uses TRBV5-4 and TRBJ2-7, with TRBD1 identical over 7 bases. The CDR3 sequence is 14 residues long. The J segment lost 3 bases and the V segment lost 2 bases, leaving 5 bases of the junction unmatched. Germline CDR1 and CDR2: SGHNT and YYREEE (reference sequence). The CDR3: CASSLKGQSYEQYF. CDR3 DNA sequence: TGTGCCAGCAGCTTAAAGGGACAGAGCTACGAGCAGTACTTC.

The chain carries TRBV9 and TRBJ1-2; the D is unclear. Germline values: CDR1 SGDLS, CDR2 YYNGEE. The CDR3 totals 14 residues. Trimming left V 0 bases short and J 0 bases short, with 6 bases between. CDR3 sequence: CASSVDSTNYGYTF. In DNA form, the CDR3 reads TGTGCCAGCAGCGTAGACAGTACTAACTATGGCTACACCTTC.

The gene calls are TRBV6-4 and TRBJ2-4; the match to TRBD2 covers 13 bases. The V segment lost 2 bases and the J segment 3 bases; nucleotides outside the gene matches: 1. This CDR3 has 16 residues. Germline values: CDR1 MRHNA, CDR2 SNTAGT. The CDR3 DNA reads TGTGCCAGCAGTGACGGACTAGCGGGGGTCAAAAACATTCAGTACTTC. Translation: CASSDGLAGVKNIQYF.

The rearrangement links TRBV20-1 to TRBJ2-5; the D is unclear. This CDR3 region has 11 residues. V was shortened by 7 bases and J by 8 bases, with 14 bases between the two germline ends. The germline CDR1 and CDR2 sequences are DFQATT and SNEGSKA (reference sequence). The CDR3 reads CSGVVVGTQYF. In DNA form, the CDR3 reads TGCAGTGGGGTGGTAGTGGGAACCCAGTACTTC.

J is TRBJ2-6 and V is TRBV4-1; D is unresolved. This CDR3 has 18 residues. Germline V gene sequence: CDR1 MGHRA, CDR2 YSYEKL. Trimming left V 1 base short and J 0 bases short, with 13 bases between. This CDR3 is CASSQGLVALSGANVLTF. CDR3 nucleotides: TGCGCCAGCAGCCAAGGGTTGGTGGCTCTCTCTGGGGCCAACGTCCTGACTTTC.

The chain carries TRBV6-5 and TRBJ2-3; tentatively, D is TRBD2 (5 bases). Germline V gives CDR1 MNHEY, CDR2 SVGAGI. Trimming took off 6 bases at V and 3 bases at J, with 10 bases between the two ends. This CDR3 region has 13 residues. The chain's CDR3 is CASRYPGTDTQYF. The CDR3 DNA sequence: TGTGCCAGCAGATACCCGGGGACAGATACGCAGTATTTT.